These 11 T cell receptor beta chains were sequenced from one sample in a study of post-analysis software for immune sequencing data. The authors incorporated unique molecular identifiers into the TCR beta cDNA libraries. TCRdb analysed the PCR reads with MiXCR anew, one entry per CDR3 protein. Counted here are 800,000 to 950,000 distinct CDR3 sequences, 53% occurring once; the ten biggest clones make up 4% to 5.5%. Study conclusions and caveats: Elevated frequency relative to controls characterized 4 or 5 TRBV segments in patients, TRBV5-6, TRBV5-1 and TRBV20-1 among them.

The antigens these receptors bind are not known. Sequencing was done on a sample of blood. Source of these receptors: a girl between 10 and 17 years old with multiple sclerosis.

This chain connects TRBV9 to TRBJ2-2; no definite D call. Trimming removed 0 bases at V and 1 base at J, with 7 bases between. Germline V gene data show CDR1 as SGDLS and CDR2 as YYNGEE. The CDR3 totals 15 residues. The CDR3 DNA is TGTGCCAGCAGCGTAGGAAGTGGGAACACCGGGGAGCTGTTTTTT. Its protein is CASSVGSGNTGELFF.

The chain employs TRBV20-1 and TRBJ2-5; the D is unclear. Germline CDR1 is DFQATT and CDR2 is SNEGSKA (reference sequence). The CDR3 sequence is 10 residues long. Trimming took 6 bases from V and 2 from J, leaving 4 bases between them. The CDR3 is CSAAQETQYF. CDR3 coding DNA: TGCAGTGCCGCGCAAGAGACCCAGTACTTC.

V gene TRBV2 combines with J gene TRBJ2-7; D is possibly TRBD1 (5 bases). Germline V gene lookup returns CDR1 SNHLY and CDR2 FYNNEI. V lost 2 bases, J lost 5 bases, and 13 bases lay in between. The CDR3 loop spans 14 amino acids. The CDR3 loop is CASSELTGQDEQYF. CDR3 in DNA: TGTGCCAGCAGTGAATTGACCGGACAAGACGAGCAGTACTTC.

This clonotype was counted between two and nine times. The genes are TRBV7-3 and TRBJ2-7; possible D gene TRBD1, 6 bases. Germline CDR1 is SGHTA and CDR2 is FQGTGA. V was pared by 1 base and J by 2 bases, with 15 bases between. The CDR3 runs to 16 residues. CDR3 residues: CASSLMASGTPYEQYF. The DNA of the CDR3 is TGTGCCAGCAGCTTAATGGCCTCCGGGACACCCTACGAGCAGTACTTC.

The chain employs TRBV12-3 or TRBV12-4 and TRBJ1-4; D is perhaps TRBD1 (5 bases). Trimming removed 7 bases at V and 8 bases at J, with 20 bases between. CDR3 size: 15 residues. CDR3 nucleotides: TGTGCCAGCAAACCAACCGGGACGTCGAGCGAAAAACTGTTTTTT. Translation: CASKPTGTSSEKLFF.

The chain links TRBV19 to TRBJ1-5, with a weak D call TRBD1 (5 bases). This CDR3 region has 16 residues. Trimming took off 1 base at V and 9 bases at J, with 19 bases between the two ends. Germline values: CDR1 LNHDA, CDR2 SQIVND (reference sequence). CDR3 in amino acids: CASSIGYGGTTRPQHF. CDR3 in DNA: TGTGCCAGTAGTATAGGTTACGGCGGGACCACACGGCCCCAGCATTTT.

This clonotype was observed a few times. The chain recombines TRBV3-1 with TRBJ2-5; 7 nucleotides match TRBD1. Germline loops: CDR1 LGHDT, CDR2 YNNKEL (reference sequence). V dropped 5 bases and J dropped 3; count of bases not matched to a gene: 9. This CDR3 region has 15 residues. DNA for the CDR3: TGTGCCAGCAGCACACCCGGGACAGCGAAAGAGACCCAGTACTTC. Its translation: CASSTPGTAKETQYF.

This chain links TRBV20-1 with TRBJ2-3; no definite D call. Looked up from germline, CDR1 is DFQATT and CDR2 is SNEGSKA (reference sequence). This CDR3 comprises 13 residues. Trimming took 6 bases from V and 3 from J, leaving 13 bases between them. The CDR3 DNA is TGCAGTGCCATACTACCCGGGACAGATACGCAGTATTTT. Protein sequence: CSAILPGTDTQYF.

This rearrangement joins TRBV11-2 to TRBJ2-1, with D unclear. V lost 2 bases and J 7 bases, leaving 18 bases between the germline ends. CDR3 length: 16 amino acids. Germline CDR1 SGHAT, CDR2 FQNNGV. The CDR3 region is CASSLPSVASWNEQFF. CDR3 DNA sequence: TGTGCCAGCAGCTTACCCTCCGTGGCTAGTTGGAATGAGCAGTTCTTC. Filled out from reference TRBV11-2 and TRBJ2-1, the complete variable domain reads EAGVAQSPRYKIIEKRQSVAFWCNPISGHATLYWYQQILGQGPKLLIQFQNNGVVDDSQLPKDRFSAERLKGVDSTLKIQPAKLEDSAVYLCASSLPSVASWNEQFFGPGTRLTVL.

V and J are TRBV7-9 and TRBJ2-5, with 10 bases matching TRBD1. The last part of the DNA fits TRBJ2-7 better; the J call may be wrong. There are 15 residues in the CDR3. The V gene's germline CDR1 is SEHNR and CDR2 FQNEAQ (reference sequence). Written as DNA, the CDR3 is TGTGCCAGCAGCTTAAGGGACAGGGGTCACAACGAGCAGTACTTC. It yields the protein CASSLRDRGHNEQYF.

This clonotype was seen only a few times. The rearrangement links TRBV7-3 to TRBJ2-7, with 11 bases aligning to TRBD2. The CDR3 runs 16 residues. Trimming at V came to 5 bases and at J to 2 bases, leaving 8 bases not matched to a gene. The V gene's germline CDR1 is SGHTA and CDR2 FQGTGA. The CDR3 DNA reads as TGTGCCAGCAGCGCCCCGACTAGCGGGGAGACCTACGAGCAGTACTTC. Translation: CASSAPTSGETYEQYF.